These T cell receptor beta chains were read from a single sample in a study of T cells expressing NK-cell markers. TCRdb reprocessed the 5' RACE reads; each CDR3 protein has one entry and no DNA is given. This repertoire includes 450,000 to 600,000 distinct CDR3 sequences. The sequencing input was blood T cells: a sorted CD56 or NKG2C T cell subset, CD4+ or CD8+ T cells, or bulk PBMC T cells (not recorded which). These receptors were taken from a man in his late teens or twenties in good health. CDR3s include the opening cysteine and the closing phenylalanine or tryptophan.

j_call,v_call,cdr3_length,cdr3_aa
TRBJ2-2,TRBV7-7,15,CASSFGLAGTGELFF
TRBJ1-2,TRBV15,14,CATSRDPGTGVWTF
TRBJ2-7,TRBV7-2,15,CASSPHGRSSYEQYF
TRBJ2-3,TRBV7-8,18,CASSLLISGLVPGETQYF
TRBJ1-4,TRBV5-1,15,CASSLVLGTGDKLFF
TRBJ1-2,TRBV4-2,17,CASSQDRGGLWNYGYTF
TRBJ2-2,TRBV6-2/TRBV6-3,15,CASTLVRPNTGELFF
TRBJ2-1,TRBV7-8,17,CASSARRVLAGYNEQFF
TRBJ1-5,TRBV4-2,13,CASSQGESQPQHF
TRBJ2-1,TRBV12-3/TRBV12-4,15,CASRRTGLAGVRQFF
TRBJ2-1,TRBV7-6,12,CASSLASQEQFF
TRBJ2-1,TRBV3-1,15,CASSQGGTGYNEQFF
TRBJ2-1,TRBV7-9,14,CASSLLAGGSEQFF
TRBJ1-3,TRBV7-9,12,CASSGQVDTIYF
TRBJ2-7,TRBV29-1,11,CSVGLGGEQYF
TRBJ2-3,TRBV20-1,14,CSASGRPELHTQYF
TRBJ2-5,TRBV5-1,16,CASSSTSGRAEETQYF
TRBJ1-2,TRBV7-9,15,CASSYPVRTGDGYTF
TRBJ2-1,TRBV11-2,15,CASRKTPGGHNEQFF
TRBJ2-3,TRBV7-3,16,CASSAGTSGDWDTQYF
TRBJ2-1,TRBV28,13,CASSSSGSGSWFF
TRBJ1-2,TRBV12-3/TRBV12-4,15,CASSFTDRGPGGYTF
TRBJ2-1,TRBV13,17,CASSLDSGQGRGNEQFF
TRBJ2-1,TRBV29-1,15,CSVEYLGQGKDPQFF
TRBJ2-2,TRBV14,15,CASSLGQINTGELFF
TRBJ2-6,TRBV12-5,13,CASGLSGANVLTF
TRBJ2-1,TRBV3-1,17,CASSQVGTSGIHNEQFF
TRBJ2-5,TRBV9,15,CASSPAGSGTQTQYF
TRBJ2-7,TRBV18,15,CASSLTGTVSYEQYF
TRBJ2-2,TRBV12-3/TRBV12-4,15,CASLTGGRATGELFF
TRBJ2-1,TRBV20-1,14,CSARLGIRGNEQFF
TRBJ2-7,TRBV19,18,CASSPMPRSGSFGNEQYF
TRBJ2-1,TRBV4-2,15,CASTPGVSSYNEQFF
TRBJ2-7,TRBV5-1,22,CAYMSPGLTTSGSDQSSYEQYF
TRBJ2-4,TRBV6-6,13,CASGRDRSDIQYF
TRBJ2-3,TRBV20-1,16,CSARKPASGSLHTQYF
TRBJ2-3,TRBV13,17,CASSLWGSRSTTDTQYF
TRBJ2-7,TRBV20-1,15,CSAKTLAGGPGEQYF
TRBJ2-3,TRBV25-1,20,CASSEYGRRAGLASTDTQYF
TRBJ1-2,TRBV12-3/TRBV12-4,12,CASSLWTAGYTF
TRBJ2-5,TRBV12-3/TRBV12-4,14,CASSLRWGQETQYF
TRBJ2-2,TRBV20-1,14,CSATGTQNTGELFF
TRBJ2-5,TRBV4-1,14,CASSQMAVQETQYF
TRBJ1-5,TRBV29-1,14,CSVESGDVGQPQHF
TRBJ2-1,TRBV7-2,14,CATRRREGLGEQFF
TRBJ2-1,TRBV9,12,CASSVSLTEQFF
TRBJ2-1,TRBV5-1,16,CASSPRQVSSYNEQFF